These T cell receptor beta chains were read from a single sample in a study of T cell responses to AZD1222 COVID-19 vaccine. This table comes from immunoSEQ multiplex PCR, and its TCRdb copy is limited to in-frame clones, with some not included. This sample yields more than 95,000 clones, of which around 80% are seen a single time; 5% belongs to the top ten. The specimen was peripheral blood, collected on day 0 of AZD1222 vaccination. These receptors all stem from an adult in good health. CDR3s include the opening cysteine and the closing phenylalanine or tryptophan. Fields, in order: J gene, V gene, D gene, clone size, CDR3 protein, CDR3 DNA. A D gene is named only where the DNA matches it firmly. Size values are once, few and many counts, or a class for expanded clones, and some rows have none.

TRBJ1-3 | TRBV18 | TRBD1 | NA | CASSLRGQGAPSGNTIYF | TGTGCCAGCTCCCTAAGGGGACAGGGGGCACCTTCTGGAAACACCATATATTTT
TRBJ2-3 | TRBV11-2 | NA | few | CAITASDTQYF | TGTGCCATCACAGCTTCAGATACGCAGTATTTT
TRBJ1-1 | TRBV7-2 | TRBD1 | NA | CASSLRRGRSTEAFF | TGTGCCAGCAGCTTACGCAGGGGGCGCAGTACTGAAGCTTTCTTT
TRBJ1-3 | TRBV18 | NA | NA | CASSPYSGNRNTIYF | TGTGCCAGCTCACCCTACAGCGGTAACAGAAACACCATATATTTT
TRBJ1-3 | TRBV7-6 | TRBD1 | NA | CASSLGGRGSGNTIYF | TGTGCCAGCAGCTTAGGGGGCAGGGGGTCTGGAAACACCATATATTTT
TRBJ1-1 | TRBV10-3 | NA | NA | CATLDGNTEAFF | TGTGCCACCCTGGACGGGAACACTGAAGCTTTCTTT
TRBJ2-1 | TRBV5-1 | TRBD2 | NA | CASSLAGGRYNEQFF | TGCGCCAGCAGCTTAGCGGGGGGCCGATACAATGAGCAGTTCTTC
TRBJ2-7 | TRBV5-6 | NA | once | CASSRTDEQYF | TGTGCCAGCAGCCGGACAGACGAGCAGTACTTC
TRBJ1-2 | TRBV15 | NA | NA | CATSREEGTGYGYTF | TGTGCCACCAGCAGAGAGGAGGGAACGGGCTATGGCTACACCTTC
TRBJ2-7 | TRBV9 | TRBD2 | NA | CASSVAGGLAGRGEQYF | TGTGCCAGCAGCGTAGCTGGGGGACTAGCGGGCCGGGGGGAGCAGTACTTC
TRBJ2-3 | TRBV9 | NA | NA | CASSPRAGGTDTQYF | TGTGCCAGCAGCCCGCGGGCAGGGGGGACAGATACGCAGTATTTT
TRBJ1-3 | TRBV4-2 | NA | NA | CASSHTTGDSGNTIYF | TGTGCCAGCAGTCATACCACGGGGGACTCTGGAAACACCATATATTTT
TRBJ1-2 | TRBV5-5 | NA | NA | CASSLLAASTNYGYTF | TGTGCCAGCAGCTTGCTGGCAGCCTCCACGAACTATGGCTACACCTTC
TRBJ1-2 | TRBV7-2 | NA | once | CASSSRQVGTGSKNTF | NA
TRBJ1-1 | TRBV6-4 | NA | NA | CATHRSHARDWEAFF | TGTGCCACCCACAGGTCGCACGCCCGAGATTGGGAAGCTTTCTTT
TRBJ2-7 | TRBV4-2 | NA | few | CASSQEAQGNTNYEQYF | TGTGCCAGCAGCCAAGAGGCACAGGGCAACACAAACTACGAGCAGTACTTC
TRBJ2-3 | TRBV19 | TRBD2 | NA | CASVPSGGGDFLTDTQYF | TGTGCCAGTGTCCCAAGCGGCGGGGGGGACTTCCTCACAGATACGCAGTATTTT
TRBJ1-2 | TRBV2 | TRBD1 | NA | CASTGTGSYGYTF | TGTGCCAGCACCGGGACAGGATCCTATGGCTACACCTTC
TRBJ1-3 | TRBV29-1 | NA | once | CSARGGFSGNTIYF | TGCAGCGCCCGGGGGGGTTTCTCTGGAAACACCATATATTTT
TRBJ1-2 | TRBV5-5 | NA | NA | CASSLSTGNYGYTF | TGTGCCAGCAGCTTGAGCACAGGGAACTATGGCTACACCTTC
TRBJ1-2 | TRBV5-4 | NA | NA | CASSQKTGQEGNYGYTF | TGTGCCAGCAGCCAAAAAACGGGGCAGGAGGGGAACTATGGCTACACCTTC
TRBJ1-2 | TRBV6-5 | NA | NA | CASQDPRGQNYGYTF | TGTGCCAGCCAAGATCCTCGCGGACAGAACTATGGCTACACCTTC
TRBJ1-2 | TRBV19 | NA | NA | CASSPLTGYGYTF | TGTGCCAGTAGTCCTCTAACGGGTTATGGCTACACCTTC
TRBJ2-5 | TRBV5-4 | TRBD1 | once | CASSSGTGMGEETQYF | TGTGCCAGCAGCTCCGGGACAGGGATGGGTGAAGAGACCCAGTACTTC
TRBJ2-3 | TRBV6-5 | NA | NA | CASSYSRGNTQYF | TGTGCCAGCAGTTACTCGAGGGGAAATACGCAGTATTTT
TRBJ1-6 | TRBV7-2 | NA | NA | CASSPIVQGPLHF | TGTGCCAGCAGCCCGATCGTACAGGGACCCCTCCACTTT
TRBJ1-1 | TRBV5-1 | NA | NA | CASSPRGQPNTEAFF | TGCGCCAGCAGCCCCCGCGGACAGCCGAACACTGAAGCTTTCTTT
TRBJ1-1 | TRBV28 | NA | NA | CAGGVPGQPNTEAFF | TGTGCCGGTGGGGTCCCGGGGCAGCCCAACACTGAAGCTTTCTTT
TRBJ1-6 | TRBV27 | NA | NA | CASGLQATALHF | TGTGCCAGCGGATTACAGGCTACCGCCCTCCACTTT
TRBJ1-2 | TRBV6-1 | NA | few | CASSEWPGAYTF | TGTGCCAGCAGTGAATGGCCGGGGGCCTACACCTTC
TRBJ1-2 | TRBV14 | NA | NA | CASSQTPDFGTYGYTF | TGTGCCAGCAGCCAGACCCCGGACTTCGGGACGTATGGCTACACCTTC
TRBJ1-1 | TRBV11-2 | NA | NA | CASSFRLMNTEAFF | TGTGCCAGCAGCTTCCGCCTTATGAACACTGAAGCTTTCTTT
TRBJ2-5 | TRBV4-1 | TRBD1 | NA | CASSQLMGQGGETQYF | TGCGCCAGCAGCCAACTAATGGGACAGGGGGGAGAGACCCAGTACTTC
TRBJ1-2 | TRBV25-1 | NA | NA | CASSPPGQPYGYTF | TGTGCCAGCAGCCCTCCGGGACAACCATATGGCTACACCTTC
TRBJ2-3 | TRBV20-1 | NA | NA | CSASLWGGLGTDTQYF | TGCAGTGCTAGTCTGTGGGGGGGCCTCGGAACAGATACGCAGTATTTT
TRBJ1-5 | TRBV5-1 | NA | NA | CASSLVAGENQPQHF | TGCGCCAGCAGCTTGGTGGCGGGGGAGAATCAGCCCCAGCATTTT
TRBJ1-1 | TRBV6-5 | TRBD1 | NA | CASRPMGQMGGQAFF | TGTGCCAGCAGGCCCATGGGACAGATGGGAGGACAAGCTTTCTTT
TRBJ2-1 | TRBV14 | NA | NA | CASSQALQYYNEQFF | TGTGCCAGCAGCCAAGCACTACAATACTACAATGAGCAGTTCTTC
TRBJ2-3 | TRBV9 | TRBD2 | NA | CASSGTAGGATDTQYF | TGTGCCAGCAGCGGAACGGCGGGGGGGGCCACAGATACGCAGTATTTT
TRBJ2-2 | TRBV7-5 | NA | NA | CARSMGNRGELFF | TGTGCCAGAAGCATGGGGAACCGAGGGGAGCTGTTTTTT
TRBJ1-6 | TRBV27 | NA | NA | CASSWSGTQPNSPLHF | TGTGCCAGCAGTTGGTCCGGGACCCAACCAAATTCACCCCTCCACTTT
TRBJ2-5 | TRBV7-9 | TRBD1 | NA | CASSLSTGAQETQYF | TGTGCCAGCAGCTTATCGACAGGGGCTCAAGAGACCCAGTACTTC
TRBJ1-2 | TRBV5-1 | NA | NA | CASSRSLQGDGYTF | TGCGCCAGCTCCAGGTCACTACAGGGTGATGGCTACACCTTC
TRBJ1-1 | TRBV30 | NA | NA | CAWGSYTEAFF | TGTGCCTGGGGGAGTTACACTGAAGCTTTCTTT
TRBJ1-1 | TRBV7-9 | NA | once | CASSLKGETEAFF | TGTGCCAGCAGCCTCAAAGGGGAGACTGAAGCTTTCTTT
TRBJ2-2 | TRBV24-1 | TRBD1 | NA | CATSDHRGTGELFF | TGTGCCACCAGTGATCACAGGGGGACCGGGGAGCTGTTTTTT
TRBJ2-1 | TRBV18 | TRBD2 | few | CASSRLAGAYNEQFF | TGTGCCAGCTCACGATTAGCGGGGGCCTACAATGAGCAGTTCTTC
TRBJ1-2 | TRBV29-1 | NA | NA | CRVFPGYTF | TGCAGGGTCTTTCCGGGCTACACCTTC
TRBJ1-5 | TRBV18 | NA | NA | CASSPVSGMGSNQPQHF | TGTGCCAGCTCACCAGTATCCGGGATGGGAAGCAATCAGCCCCAGCATTTT